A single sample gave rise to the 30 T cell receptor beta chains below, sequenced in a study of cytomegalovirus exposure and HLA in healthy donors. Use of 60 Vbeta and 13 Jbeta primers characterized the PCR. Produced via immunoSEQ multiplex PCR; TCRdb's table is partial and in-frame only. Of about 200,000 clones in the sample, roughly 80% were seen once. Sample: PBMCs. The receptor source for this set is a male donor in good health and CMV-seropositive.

The CDR3 DNA is TGTGCCAGCAGCCCCGGACAGGGAGAAATATATAATTCACCCCTCCACTTT. Its protein is CASSPGQGEIYNSPLHF. V usage is TRBV5-6 and J usage is TRBJ1-6, with TRBD1 matching 8 bases. The CDR3 spans 17 residues. CDR1 and CDR2 (germline): SGHDT, YYEEEE. V gave up 4 bases and J gave up 4 bases; unmatched junction bases: 10.

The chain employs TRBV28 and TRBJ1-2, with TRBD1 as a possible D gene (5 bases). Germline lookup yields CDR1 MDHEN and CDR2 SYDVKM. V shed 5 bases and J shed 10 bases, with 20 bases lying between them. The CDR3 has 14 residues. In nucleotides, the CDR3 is TGTGCCAGCAGTCGCCGTTGGGGGGGACGTGACTACACCTTC. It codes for CASSRRWGGRDYTF.

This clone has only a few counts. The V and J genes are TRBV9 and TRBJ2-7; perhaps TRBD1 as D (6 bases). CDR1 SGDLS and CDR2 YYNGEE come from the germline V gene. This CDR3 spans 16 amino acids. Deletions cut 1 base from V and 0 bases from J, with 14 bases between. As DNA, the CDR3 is TGTGCCAGCAGCGTACTTCCAGGGGTCGCCTCCTACGAGCAGTACTTC. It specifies CASSVLPGVASYEQYF.

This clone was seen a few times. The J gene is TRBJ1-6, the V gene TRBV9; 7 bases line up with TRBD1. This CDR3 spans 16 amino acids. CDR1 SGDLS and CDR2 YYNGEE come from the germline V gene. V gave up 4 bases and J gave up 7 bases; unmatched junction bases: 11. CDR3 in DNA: TGTGCCAGCAGCCGCAAAGACAGGGTTGGAAATTCACCCCTCCACTTT. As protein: CASSRKDRVGNSPLHF. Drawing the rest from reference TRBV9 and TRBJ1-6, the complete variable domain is DSGVTQTPKHLITATGQRVTLRCSPRSGDLSVYWYQQSLDQGLQFLIQYYNGEERAKGNILERFSAQQFPDLHSELNLSSLELGDSALYFCASSRKDRVGNSPLHFGNGTRLTVT.

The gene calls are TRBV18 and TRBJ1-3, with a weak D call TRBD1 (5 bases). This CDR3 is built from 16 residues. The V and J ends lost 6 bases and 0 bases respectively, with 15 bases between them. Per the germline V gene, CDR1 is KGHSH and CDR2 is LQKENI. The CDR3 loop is CASSLQGTYSGNTIYF. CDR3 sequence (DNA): TGTGCCAGCTCCCTGCAGGGTACCTACTCTGGAAACACCATATATTTT.

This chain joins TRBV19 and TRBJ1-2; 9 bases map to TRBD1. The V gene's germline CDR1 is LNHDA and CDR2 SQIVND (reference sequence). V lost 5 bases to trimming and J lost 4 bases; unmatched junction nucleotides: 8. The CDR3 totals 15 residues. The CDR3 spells CASSPLQGASYGYTF. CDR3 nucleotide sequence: TGTGCCAGTAGTCCATTACAGGGGGCATCCTATGGCTACACCTTC.

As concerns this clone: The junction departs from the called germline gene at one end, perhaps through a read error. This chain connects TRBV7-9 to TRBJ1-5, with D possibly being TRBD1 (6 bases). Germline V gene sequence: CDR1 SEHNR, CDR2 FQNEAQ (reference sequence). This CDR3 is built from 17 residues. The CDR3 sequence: CSSSFVGAQGSSQPQHF. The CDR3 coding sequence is TGTTCCAGCAGCTTTGTTGGGGCACAGGGCTCGAGTCAGCCCCAGCATTTT.

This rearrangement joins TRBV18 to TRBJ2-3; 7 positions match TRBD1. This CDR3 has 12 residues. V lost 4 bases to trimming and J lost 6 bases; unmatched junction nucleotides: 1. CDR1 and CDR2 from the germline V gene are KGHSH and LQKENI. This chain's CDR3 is CASSLQGDTQYF. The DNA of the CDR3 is TGTGCCAGCTCACTACAGGGGGATACGCAGTATTTT.

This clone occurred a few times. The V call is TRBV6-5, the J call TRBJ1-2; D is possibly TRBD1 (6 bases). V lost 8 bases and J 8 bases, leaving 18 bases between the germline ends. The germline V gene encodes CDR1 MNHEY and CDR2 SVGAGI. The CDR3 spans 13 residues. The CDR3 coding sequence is TGTGCCAGCTCTAATGTGGGGGCAAGGGGCTACACCTTC. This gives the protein CASSNVGARGYTF.

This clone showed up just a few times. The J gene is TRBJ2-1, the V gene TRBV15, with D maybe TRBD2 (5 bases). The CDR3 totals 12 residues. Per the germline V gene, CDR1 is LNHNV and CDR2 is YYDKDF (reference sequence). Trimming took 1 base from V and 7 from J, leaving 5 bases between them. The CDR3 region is CATSRGRNEQFF. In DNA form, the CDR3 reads TGTGCCACCAGCAGAGGGAGGAATGAGCAGTTCTTC.

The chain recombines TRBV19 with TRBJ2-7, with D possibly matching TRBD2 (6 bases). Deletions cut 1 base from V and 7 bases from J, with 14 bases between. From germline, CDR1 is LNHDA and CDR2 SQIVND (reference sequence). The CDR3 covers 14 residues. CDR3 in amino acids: CASSIAMREYEQYF. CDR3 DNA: TGTGCCAGTAGTATAGCAATGCGGGAATATGAGCAGTACTTC. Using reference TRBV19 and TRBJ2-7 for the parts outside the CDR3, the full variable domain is DGGITQSPKYLFRKEGQNVTLSCEQNLNHDAMYWYRQDPGQGLRLIYYSQIVNDFQKGDIAEGYSVSREKKESFPLTVTSAQKNPTAFYLCASSIAMREYEQYFGPGTRLTVT.

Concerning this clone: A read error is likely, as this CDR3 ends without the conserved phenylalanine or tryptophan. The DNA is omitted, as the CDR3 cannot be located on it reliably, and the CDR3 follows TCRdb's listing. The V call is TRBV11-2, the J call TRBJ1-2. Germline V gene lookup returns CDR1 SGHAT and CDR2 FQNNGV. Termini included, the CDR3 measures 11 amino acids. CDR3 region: CASSAGGIQIY.

The DNA for the CDR3 is TGTGCCAGCAGAGCGGGACTAGCGGGCACAGATACGCAGTATTTT. Its translation is CASRAGLAGTDTQYF. The genes are TRBV6-1 and TRBJ2-3; 11 bases fit TRBD2. V lost 6 bases, J lost 1 base, and 3 bases stayed unmatched. Germline V gene data show CDR1 as MNHNS and CDR2 as SASEGT. This CDR3 region has 15 residues.

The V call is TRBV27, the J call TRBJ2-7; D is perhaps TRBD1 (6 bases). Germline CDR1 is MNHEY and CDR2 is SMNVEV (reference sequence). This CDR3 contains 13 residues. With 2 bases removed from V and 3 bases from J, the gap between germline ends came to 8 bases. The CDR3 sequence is CASSLQDSYEQYF. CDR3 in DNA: TGTGCCAGCAGTTTACAGGACAGCTACGAGCAGTACTTC.

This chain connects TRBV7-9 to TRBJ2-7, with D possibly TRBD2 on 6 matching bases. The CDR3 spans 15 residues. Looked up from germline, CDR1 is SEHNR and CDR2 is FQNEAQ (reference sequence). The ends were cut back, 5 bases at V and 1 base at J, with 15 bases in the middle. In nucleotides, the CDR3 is TGTGCCAGCAGCGACCCCAGCGGGTCTTCCTACGAGCAGTACTTC. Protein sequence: CASSDPSGSSYEQYF.

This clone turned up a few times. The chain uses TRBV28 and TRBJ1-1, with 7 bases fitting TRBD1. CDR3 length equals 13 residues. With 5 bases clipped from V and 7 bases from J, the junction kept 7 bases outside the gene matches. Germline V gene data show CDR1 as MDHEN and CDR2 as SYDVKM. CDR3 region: CASSAGGTLEAFF. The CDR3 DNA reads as TGTGCCAGCAGTGCAGGGGGAACCCTTGAAGCTTTCTTT.

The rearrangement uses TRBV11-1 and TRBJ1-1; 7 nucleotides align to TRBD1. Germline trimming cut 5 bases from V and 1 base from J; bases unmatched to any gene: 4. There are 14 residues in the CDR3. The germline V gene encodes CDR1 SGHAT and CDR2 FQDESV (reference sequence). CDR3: CASSIRTGNTEAFF. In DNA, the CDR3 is TGTGCCAGCAGCATACGGACAGGGAACACTGAAGCTTTCTTT.

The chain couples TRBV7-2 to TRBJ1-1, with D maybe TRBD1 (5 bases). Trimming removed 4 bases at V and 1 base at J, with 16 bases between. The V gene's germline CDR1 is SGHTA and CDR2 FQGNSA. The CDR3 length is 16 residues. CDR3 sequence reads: CASSWTVGRRNTEAFF. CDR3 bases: TGTGCCAGCAGCTGGACGGTGGGGCGGAGGAACACTGAAGCTTTCTTT.

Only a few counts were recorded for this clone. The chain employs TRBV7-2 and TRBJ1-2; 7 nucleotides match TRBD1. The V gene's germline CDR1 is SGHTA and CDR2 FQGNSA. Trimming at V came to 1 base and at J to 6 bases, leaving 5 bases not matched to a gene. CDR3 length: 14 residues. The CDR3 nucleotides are TGTGCCAGCAGCTTAGAGTGGAGGGGGCATGGCTACACCTTC. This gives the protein CASSLEWRGHGYTF. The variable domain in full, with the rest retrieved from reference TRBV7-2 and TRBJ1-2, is GAGVSQSPSNKVTEKGKDVELRCDPISGHTALYWYRQSLGQGLEFLIYFQGNSAPDKSGLPSDRFSAERTGGSVSTLTIQRTQQEDSAVYLCASSLEWRGHGYTFGSGTRLTVV.

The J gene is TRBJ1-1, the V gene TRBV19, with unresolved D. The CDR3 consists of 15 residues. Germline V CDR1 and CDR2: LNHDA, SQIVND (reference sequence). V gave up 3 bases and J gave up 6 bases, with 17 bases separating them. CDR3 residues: CASSIRRAGFAEAFF. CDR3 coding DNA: TGTGCCAGTAGTATCCGGAGGGCGGGTTTCGCTGAAGCTTTCTTT.

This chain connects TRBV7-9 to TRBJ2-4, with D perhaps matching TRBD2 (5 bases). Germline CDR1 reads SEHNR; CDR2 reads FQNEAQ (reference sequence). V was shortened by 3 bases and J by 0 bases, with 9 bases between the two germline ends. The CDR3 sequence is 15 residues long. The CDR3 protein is CASSLRVGAKNIQYF. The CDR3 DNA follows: TGTGCCAGCAGCTTGAGGGTGGGAGCCAAAAACATTCAGTACTTC.

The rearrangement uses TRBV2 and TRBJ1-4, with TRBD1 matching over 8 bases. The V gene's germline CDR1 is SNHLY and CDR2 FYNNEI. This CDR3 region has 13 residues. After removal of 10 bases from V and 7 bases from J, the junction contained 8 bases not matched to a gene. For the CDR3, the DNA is TGTGCCACGCTCAGGGGGCTCGGTGAAAAACTGTTTTTT. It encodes CATLRGLGEKLFF.

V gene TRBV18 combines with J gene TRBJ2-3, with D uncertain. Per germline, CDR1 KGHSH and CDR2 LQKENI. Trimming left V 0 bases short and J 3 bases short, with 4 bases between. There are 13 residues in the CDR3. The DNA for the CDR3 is TGTGCCAGCTCACCACCCCGTACAGATACGCAGTATTTT. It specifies CASSPPRTDTQYF.

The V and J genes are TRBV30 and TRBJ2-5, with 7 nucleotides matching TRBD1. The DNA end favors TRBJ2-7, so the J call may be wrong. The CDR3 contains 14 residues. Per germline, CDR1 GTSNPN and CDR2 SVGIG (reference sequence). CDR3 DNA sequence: TGTGCCCGCTCACCCGGGACAGCATCCTACGAGCAGTACTTC. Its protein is CARSPGTASYEQYF.

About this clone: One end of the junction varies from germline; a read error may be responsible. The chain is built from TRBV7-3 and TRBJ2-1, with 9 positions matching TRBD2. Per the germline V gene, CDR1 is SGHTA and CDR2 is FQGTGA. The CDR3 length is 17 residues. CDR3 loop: CAISSPLTSGDYNEQFF. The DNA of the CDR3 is TGTGCCATCAGCTCCCCTTTGACTAGCGGTGATTACAATGAGCAGTTCTTC.

DNA for the CDR3: TGTGCCAGCAGCCCCGGACAGGGGTTGAGAGGAGTTGAGACCCAGTACTTC. Translation gives CASSPGQGLRGVETQYF. The chain combines TRBV5-4 with TRBJ2-5; 9 positions agree with TRBD1. The V segment lost 4 bases and the J segment 5 bases; nucleotides outside the gene matches: 15. CDR3 length: 17 amino acids. Looked up from germline, CDR1 is SGHNT and CDR2 is YYREEE (reference sequence).

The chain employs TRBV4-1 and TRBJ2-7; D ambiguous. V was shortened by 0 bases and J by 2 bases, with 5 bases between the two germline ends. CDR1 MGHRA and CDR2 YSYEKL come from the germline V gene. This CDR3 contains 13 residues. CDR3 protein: CASSQDWPYEQYF. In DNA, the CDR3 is TGCGCCAGCAGCCAAGATTGGCCCTACGAGCAGTACTTC.

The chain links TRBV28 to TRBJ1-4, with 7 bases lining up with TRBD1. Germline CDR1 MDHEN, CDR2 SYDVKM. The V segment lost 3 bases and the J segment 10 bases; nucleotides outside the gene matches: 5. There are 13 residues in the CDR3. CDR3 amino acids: CASSFRQGGKLFF. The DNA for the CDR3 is TGTGCCAGCAGTTTCCGACAGGGCGGAAAACTGTTTTTT.

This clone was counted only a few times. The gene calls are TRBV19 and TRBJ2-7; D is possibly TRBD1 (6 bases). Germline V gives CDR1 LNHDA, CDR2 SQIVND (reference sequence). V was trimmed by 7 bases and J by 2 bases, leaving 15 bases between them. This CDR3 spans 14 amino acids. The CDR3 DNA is TGTGCCAGTAAAGAGGACGGACAGACCTACGAGCAGTACTTC. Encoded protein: CASKEDGQTYEQYF.

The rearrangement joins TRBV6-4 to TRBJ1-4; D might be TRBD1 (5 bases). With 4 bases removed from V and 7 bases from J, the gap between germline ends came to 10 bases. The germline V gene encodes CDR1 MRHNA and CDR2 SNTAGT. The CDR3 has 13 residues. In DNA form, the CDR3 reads TGTGCCAGCAGTGGCAGGGAAGGTGAAAAACTGTTTTTT. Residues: CASSGREGEKLFF.